Presented here are 25 T cell receptor beta chains from one specimen sequenced in a study of blood T cell repertoires in COVID-19. Method: immunoSEQ multiplex PCR; TCRdb's copy keeps in-frame clones and lacks some. Of roughly 300,000 clones detected, 88% appear once; the ten largest clones hold about 8.6%. The sequencing input was peripheral blood. These receptors all come from a man between 18 and 29 years old with active or convalescent COVID-19.

CDR3 region: CASSSDFGGNTIYF. In DNA form, the CDR3 reads TGTGCCAGCAGCTCGGACTTCGGGGGAAACACCATATATTTT. The chain combines TRBV5-6 with TRBJ1-3; D ambiguous. The V gene lost 3 bases and the J gene lost 4 bases, with 11 bases spanning the gap. The CDR3 consists of 14 residues. Germline CDR1 is SGHDT and CDR2 is YYEEEE.

The chain employs TRBV7-3 and TRBJ2-5; TRBD1 agrees at 11 bases. The CDR3 is 17 residues long. Germline V CDR1 and CDR2: SGHTA, FQGTGA. J gave up 5 bases and V 4 bases, and 12 bases lay outside the gene matches. The CDR3 loop reads CASSSNGGTGGMETQYF. Written as DNA, the CDR3 is TGTGCCAGCAGCTCTAACGGAGGGACAGGGGGGATGGAGACCCAGTACTTC.

J is TRBJ2-1 and V is TRBV6-6; D gene uncertain. This CDR3 region has 15 residues. The germline gives CDR1 MNHNY, CDR2 SVGAGI (reference sequence). V was pared by 3 bases and J by 5 bases, with 14 bases between. CDR3 sequence reads: CASSYDVEVDNEQFF. DNA of the CDR3: TGTGCCAGCAGTTATGATGTCGAAGTAGACAATGAGCAGTTCTTC.

The CDR3 nucleotides read TGTGCCAGCAGCGCGGGGACAGCAGGAAACACCATATATTTT. Amino acids: CASSAGTAGNTIYF. The rearrangement joins TRBV9 to TRBJ1-3; 7 positions agree with TRBD1. The germline gives CDR1 SGDLS, CDR2 YYNGEE. The CDR3 has 14 amino acids. V dropped 3 bases and J dropped 4; count of bases not matched to a gene: 4.

The chain joins TRBV14 to TRBJ1-1, with D perhaps matching TRBD1 (6 bases). The germline V and J ends were trimmed by 1 base and 6 bases, with 18 bases remaining between them. This CDR3 region has 16 residues. Germline V gives CDR1 SGHDN, CDR2 FVKESK. For the CDR3, the DNA is TGTGCCAGCAGCCAAGGCGGGGGGCGTCGGAGCTCTGAAGCTTTCTTT. This encodes CASSQGGGRRSSEAFF. The full variable domain, rest sourced from reference TRBV14 and TRBJ1-1, is EAGVTQFPSHSVIEKGQTVTLRCDPISGHDNLYWYRRVMGKEIKFLLHFVKESKQDESGMPNNRFLAERTGGTYSTLKVQPAELEDSGVYFCASSQGGGRRSSEAFFGQGTRLTVV.

The rearrangement links TRBV9 to TRBJ2-2; tentative D call: TRBD2 (6 bases). Trimming removed 3 bases at V and 0 bases at J, with 9 bases between. CDR3 length: 15 residues. CDR1 and CDR2 from the germline V gene are SGDLS and YYNGEE. CDR3 sequence reads: CASSDGTPNTGELFF. DNA for the CDR3: TGTGCCAGCAGCGACGGGACTCCGAACACCGGGGAGCTGTTTTTT.

V usage is TRBV5-5 and J usage is TRBJ2-3; TRBD1 matches at 10 bases. V shed 4 bases, J shed 5 bases, and the junction held 4 bases outside the gene matches. Germline values: CDR1 SGHKS, CDR2 YYEKEE (reference sequence). This CDR3 is built from 14 residues. CDR3 in DNA: TGTGCCAGCAGCAAGGACAGGGGGATAGATACGCAGTATTTT. It translates to CASSKDRGIDTQYF.

The rearrangement uses TRBV5-1 and TRBJ2-3; D is perhaps TRBD2 (5 bases). The V end lost 1 base, the J end lost 6 bases, and 12 bases lay between the germline ends. The CDR3 length is 14 residues. Germline V lookup: CDR1 SGHRS, CDR2 YFSETQ. The CDR3 DNA follows: TGCGCCAGCAGCTTGAATAGCCGCGGGGATACGCAGTATTTT. Amino acid sequence: CASSLNSRGDTQYF.

In its sample, this clone was seen a few times. The chain joins TRBV18 to TRBJ1-2; 8 bases map to TRBD1. J lost 8 bases, V lost 6 bases, and 8 bases had no gene match. Germline values: CDR1 KGHSH, CDR2 LQKENI. The length of the CDR3 is 13 residues. DNA for the CDR3: TGTGCCAGCTCTCCGGACAGGGTTGGCGGCTACACCTTC. Its protein product is CASSPDRVGGYTF.

V gene TRBV19 combines with J gene TRBJ1-5; tentative D call: TRBD1 (6 bases). The CDR3 spans 14 residues. The V gene's germline CDR1 is LNHDA and CDR2 SQIVND (reference sequence). The germline V and J ends were trimmed by 6 bases and 6 bases, with 15 bases remaining between them. The CDR3 bases are TGTGCCAGTAGCTGGGGGGGGGCGGCTCAGCCCCAGCATTTT. It codes for CASSWGGAAQPQHF.

The chain is built from TRBV6-6 and TRBJ1-5, with D possibly being TRBD1 (5 bases). Trimming removed 8 bases from V and 2 bases from J, with 13 bases in between. In germline, CDR1 is MNHNY, CDR2 SVGAGI (reference sequence). The length of the CDR3 is 14 residues. The CDR3, as DNA: TGTGCCAGCGGGGGGGACGGACGCAATCAGCCCCAGCATTTT. Amino acid sequence: CASGGDGRNQPQHF.

The chain links TRBV18 to TRBJ2-3, with TRBD2 matching 10 bases. With 2 bases clipped from V and 5 bases from J, the junction kept 10 bases outside the gene matches. The CDR3 covers 17 residues. In germline, CDR1 is KGHSH, CDR2 LQKENI. The CDR3 is CASSPGIGTSVGDTQYF. CDR3 nucleotide sequence: TGTGCCAGCTCACCAGGAATAGGGACTAGCGTAGGAGATACGCAGTATTTT.

The genes are TRBV27 and TRBJ1-3; 8 bases agree with TRBD1. Germline V gene sequence: CDR1 MNHEY, CDR2 SMNVEV (reference sequence). This CDR3 is 15 amino acids long. The V and J ends lost 5 bases and 4 bases, in that order; junction bases with no gene match: 7. The CDR3 loop reads CASSPWTGRGNTIYF. Here the CDR3 DNA reads TGTGCCAGCAGTCCGTGGACAGGGCGGGGAAACACCATATATTTT.

This rearrangement joins TRBV29-1 to TRBJ1-4; possibly TRBD1 for D (6 bases). The CDR3 has 13 residues. Germline CDR1 is SQVTM and CDR2 is ANQGSEA. V lost 7 bases and J 4 bases, leaving 13 bases between the germline ends. The CDR3 is CSALNRDNEKLFF. The CDR3 nucleotides read TGCAGCGCTCTGAACAGGGATAATGAAAAACTGTTTTTT.

V and J are TRBV13 and TRBJ1-2, with D possibly matching TRBD1 (6 bases). The CDR3 spans 13 residues. CDR1 PRHDT and CDR2 FYEKMQ come from the germline V gene (reference sequence). V lost 0 bases, J lost 6 bases, and 8 bases lay in between. The chain's CDR3 is CASSLGGGNGYTF. CDR3 in DNA: TGTGCCAGCAGCTTAGGAGGGGGAAATGGCTACACCTTC.

V and J are TRBV19 and TRBJ1-1, with 9 positions matching TRBD1. The CDR3 is made up of 17 amino acids. Per the germline V gene, CDR1 is LNHDA and CDR2 is SQIVND (reference sequence). Trimming at V came to 5 bases and at J to 1 base, leaving 11 bases not matched to a gene. This CDR3 is CASSPGTGSGWNTEAFF. For the CDR3, the DNA is TGTGCCAGTAGTCCGGGGACAGGGAGTGGGTGGAACACTGAAGCTTTCTTT.

The chain is built from TRBV19 and TRBJ1-2; 9 bases are shared with TRBD1. The CDR3 sequence is 13 residues long. V lost 5 bases and J lost 6; bases outside the gene matches: 4. Germline V gene lookup returns CDR1 LNHDA and CDR2 SQIVND (reference sequence). The CDR3 DNA is TGTGCCAGTAGTCCCACAGGGGGCGATGGCTACACCTTC. Encoded protein: CASSPTGGDGYTF. Looking up the rest from reference TRBV19 and TRBJ1-2 gives the full variable domain: DGGITQSPKYLFRKEGQNVTLSCEQNLNHDAMYWYRQDPGQGLRLIYYSQIVNDFQKGDIAEGYSVSREKKESFPLTVTSAQKNPTAFYLCASSPTGGDGYTFGSGTRLTVV.

CDR3 sequence reads: CASSESRVFTDTQYF. The CDR3 DNA sequence: TGCGCCAGCAGTGAGTCGCGGGTATTCACAGATACGCAGTATTTT. The chain combines TRBV10-1 with TRBJ2-3; a possible D gene is TRBD2 (5 bases). With 0 bases removed from V and 2 bases from J, the gap between germline ends came to 9 bases. CDR3 length: 15 residues. CDR1 and CDR2 from the germline V gene are WNHNN and SYGVQD (reference sequence).

This clone has just one count. The rearrangement uses TRBV2 and TRBJ2-5, with 10 bases fitting TRBD1. Germline loops: CDR1 SNHLY, CDR2 FYNNEI. V shed 3 bases, J shed 5 bases, and the junction held 6 bases outside the gene matches. This CDR3 has 15 residues. The CDR3 bases are TGTGCCAGCAGTGACCCGACAGGGGGCCACGAGACCCAGTACTTC. Protein product: CASSDPTGGHETQYF. Complete variable domain (other parts from reference TRBV2 and TRBJ2-5): EPEVTQTPSHQVTQMGQEVILRCVPISNHLYFYWYRQILGQKVEFLVSFYNNEISEKSEIFDDQFSVERPDGSNFTLKIRSTKLEDSAMYFCASSDPTGGHETQYFGPGTRLLVL.

The chain employs TRBV5-8 and TRBJ2-2, with 11 bases that match TRBD2. V lost 0 bases to trimming and J lost 2 bases; unmatched junction nucleotides: 3. The germline V gene encodes CDR1 SGHTS and CDR2 YDEGEE. The length of the CDR3 is 17 residues. CDR3 region: CASSLVAGGPNTGELFF. The CDR3 DNA reads TGTGCCAGCAGCTTGGTAGCGGGGGGGCCTAACACCGGGGAGCTGTTTTTT.

This clone has more than one count but fewer than ten. V usage is TRBV10-1 and J usage is TRBJ1-4; 7 bases fit TRBD1. The germline V gene encodes CDR1 WNHNN and CDR2 SYGVQD (reference sequence). The CDR3 has 14 residues. Losses at the gene ends were 6 bases for V and 8 bases for J; bases not matched to a gene: 9. CDR3 protein: CASSPGQASEKLFF. DNA for the CDR3: TGCGCCAGCAGCCCCGGACAGGCTTCGGAAAAACTGTTTTTT.

The chain is built from TRBV9 and TRBJ2-7, with 8 positions matching TRBD1. CDR3 length equals 14 residues. Germline V gives CDR1 SGDLS, CDR2 YYNGEE. The J segment lost 3 bases and the V segment lost 3 bases, leaving 5 bases of the junction unmatched. CDR3 coding DNA: TGTGCCAGCAGCGAAGGACAGGGCGGCTACGAGCAGTACTTC. Its protein product is CASSEGQGGYEQYF.

A note on this clone: Other DNA sequences of this sample code for an identical CDR3. This chain uses TRBV6-5 with TRBJ2-5, with 10 bases that match TRBD1. Looked up from germline, CDR1 is MNHEY and CDR2 is SVGAGI. This CDR3 spans 12 amino acids. Trimming at V came to 8 bases and at J to 5 bases, leaving 2 bases not matched to a gene. The CDR3, as DNA: TGTGCCAGCTCGGGACAGGGGGAGACCCAGTACTTC. Translated: CASSGQGETQYF.

The chain links TRBV20-1 to TRBJ2-3; 12 bases line up with TRBD2. The CDR3 extends over 18 amino acids. V lost 3 bases, J lost 0 bases, and 10 bases stayed unmatched. The germline gives CDR1 DFQATT, CDR2 SNEGSKA (reference sequence). In DNA form, the CDR3 reads TGCAGTGCTAGTTCGGCTAGCGGGGGGGCAACTAGCACAGATACGCAGTATTTT. Amino acid sequence: CSASSASGGATSTDTQYF.

The CDR3 spells CASSQVVGFTYNEQFF. The CDR3 region has the DNA TGTGCCAGCAGCCAAGTGGTGGGCTTCACCTACAATGAGCAGTTCTTC. This chain connects TRBV4-2 to TRBJ2-1, with D hard to call. V gave up 1 base and J gave up 2 bases, with 12 bases separating them. The germline gives CDR1 LGHNA, CDR2 YNFKEQ. This CDR3 region has 16 residues.